These 13 T cell receptor beta chains were all obtained from the same sample, sequenced in a study of molecular identifiers for immune sequencing clone quantification. TCRdb fed the PCR reads into MiXCR, producing one record per CDR3 protein. The repertoire holds a few hundred thousand distinct CDR3 sequences, with roughly 24% as singletons. The specimen sequenced was naive CD8+ T cells from blood, with Jurkat cell RNA spiked in. Noted subset: FACS-sorted CD8+CD4-CCR7+CD45RA+ naive T cells. These receptors were taken from a human donor in good health. Some libraries in this study had Jurkat cell RNA spiked in.

This clonotype was found a few times. V and J are TRBV29-1 and TRBJ2-1, with 9 nucleotides matching TRBD2. V dropped 5 bases and J dropped 9; count of bases not matched to a gene: 14. Germline V gene lookup returns CDR1 SQVTM and CDR2 ANQGSEA. This CDR3 has 15 residues. The CDR3, as DNA: TGCAGCGTTCTTTTAGTAGAGCGGGAGGTGGGTGAGCAGTTCTTC. Encoded protein: CSVLLVEREVGEQFF.

This clonotype has a count of ten or more. J is TRBJ1-1 and V is TRBV6-2 or TRBV6-3; D is ambiguous. The CDR3 totals 12 residues. CDR1 and CDR2 from the germline V gene are MNHEY and SVGEGT. The ends were cut back, 0 bases at V and 6 bases at J, with 5 bases in the middle. The CDR3 reads CASSYSGAEAFF. The CDR3 DNA sequence: TGTGCCAGCAGTTACTCAGGCGCTGAAGCTTTCTTT.

This clonotype occurred a few times. V usage is TRBV20-1 and J usage is TRBJ2-5, with a weak D call TRBD2 (5 bases). Trimming stripped 5 bases from V and 1 base from J, with 17 bases between. Germline CDR1 and CDR2: DFQATT and SNEGSKA (reference sequence). This CDR3 is 15 amino acids long. DNA of the CDR3: TGCAGTGCTGACCCTCTGTACGGGATCCAAGAGACCCAGTACTTC. Residues: CSADPLYGIQETQYF.

This clonotype turned up a few times. The chain is built from TRBV7-9 and TRBJ2-3; D unresolved. The V end was cut by 5 bases, the J end by 3 bases, with 18 bases between. The CDR3 totals 16 residues. CDR1 and CDR2 (germline): SEHNR, FQNEAQ (reference sequence). CDR3 DNA sequence: TGTGCCAGCAGCCATCCGTGGGAAGGGTTGACAGATACGCAGTATTTT. This encodes CASSHPWEGLTDTQYF.

As for this clonotype: One base away lies a much larger clone, so this may be a sequencing read error. The genes are TRBV12-3 or TRBV12-4 and TRBJ2-7; no reliable D call. The CDR3 totals 14 residues. V lost 5 bases, J lost 2 bases, and 13 bases lay in between. CDR3 sequence reads: CASSLAAPTYEQYF. The CDR3 nucleotides are TGTGCCAGCAGTCTGGCGGCCCCGACCTACGAGCAGTACTTC.

V is TRBV27 and J is TRBJ2-3, with TRBD2 matching over 7 bases. CDR1 MNHEY and CDR2 SMNVEV come from the germline V gene (reference sequence). The V gene end was trimmed by 6 bases and the J gene end by 2 bases; junction bases not matched to a gene: 8. The CDR3 covers 15 residues. Written as DNA, the CDR3 is TGTGCCAGCAGGATAGGCGGGAGCTACACAGATACGCAGTATTTT. Amino acids: CASRIGGSYTDTQYF.

With respect to this clonotype: A read error may be the cause here, since a much bigger clone is one base away. This rearrangement joins TRBV7-2 to TRBJ2-3; 10 bases are shared with TRBD2. Germline V gene data show CDR1 as SGHTA and CDR2 as FQGNSA. J lost 5 bases, V lost 5 bases, and 10 bases had no gene match. CDR3 length: 16 residues. DNA for the CDR3: TGTGCCAGCAGCCTTGGAGCGGGAGGGCCCAGAGATACGCAGTATTTT. It yields the protein CASSLGAGGPRDTQYF.

The chain carries TRBV29-1 and TRBJ2-1, with 7 bases identical to TRBD2. The J segment lost 2 bases and the V segment lost 8 bases, leaving 9 bases of the junction unmatched. Germline assignment: CDR1 SQVTM and CDR2 ANQGSEA. This CDR3 spans 14 amino acids. CDR3 bases: TGCAGCAGCGATGGACTAGAGCCCTACAATGAGCAGTTCTTC. Residues: CSSDGLEPYNEQFF.

The chain has TRBV12-3 or TRBV12-4 and TRBJ2-2, with D tentatively TRBD2 (6 bases). This CDR3 contains 14 residues. Trimming shortened V by 1 base and J by 5 bases, and 8 bases separated the two germline ends. The CDR3 sequence is CASSLGGKTGELFF. The CDR3 DNA reads as TGTGCCAGCAGTTTAGGCGGGAAGACCGGGGAGCTGTTTTTT.

J is TRBJ1-4 and V is TRBV7-9, with D possibly matching TRBD1 (6 bases). Germline V gene lookup returns CDR1 SEHNR and CDR2 FQNEAQ (reference sequence). CDR3 length: 13 residues. V was trimmed by 5 bases and J by 7 bases, leaving 11 bases between them. The CDR3 nucleotides are TGTGCCAGCAGCCCAGGGGTCGGTGAAAAACTGTTTTTT. Its translation: CASSPGVGEKLFF.

This clonotype was detected ten times or more. This chain joins TRBV2 and TRBJ2-1; D is undetermined. The CDR3 has 15 residues. CDR1 and CDR2 (germline): SNHLY, FYNNEI. V lost 6 bases and J 0 bases, leaving 12 bases between the germline ends. CDR3 region: CASRKDGSSYNEQFF. CDR3 in DNA: TGTGCCAGCAGGAAGGACGGTAGCTCCTACAATGAGCAGTTCTTC. The variable domain in full, completed from reference TRBV2 and TRBJ2-1, reads EPEVTQTPSHQVTQMGQEVILRCVPISNHLYFYWYRQILGQKVEFLVSFYNNEISEKSEIFDDQFSVERPDGSNFTLKIRSTKLEDSAMYFCASRKDGSSYNEQFFGPGTRLTVL.

This chain joins TRBV4-1 and TRBJ1-3; tentative D call: TRBD1 (5 bases). CDR3 size: 13 residues. Looked up from germline, CDR1 is MGHRA and CDR2 is YSYEKL. Trimming removed 4 bases from V and 8 bases from J, with 12 bases in between. In DNA form, the CDR3 reads TGCGCCAGCAGCCCTGGACACGGATACACCATATATTTT. This gives the protein CASSPGHGYTIYF.

The table lists this clonotype with many counts. V is TRBV7-9 and J is TRBJ2-7; maybe TRBD1 (6 bases). The CDR3 sequence is 13 residues long. The V end lost 5 bases, the J end lost 4 bases, and 12 bases lay between the germline ends. CDR1 and CDR2 from the germline V gene are SEHNR and FQNEAQ (reference sequence). CDR3 region: CASSGQNSYEQYF. As DNA, the CDR3 is TGTGCCAGCAGCGGACAGAATTCATACGAGCAGTACTTC.